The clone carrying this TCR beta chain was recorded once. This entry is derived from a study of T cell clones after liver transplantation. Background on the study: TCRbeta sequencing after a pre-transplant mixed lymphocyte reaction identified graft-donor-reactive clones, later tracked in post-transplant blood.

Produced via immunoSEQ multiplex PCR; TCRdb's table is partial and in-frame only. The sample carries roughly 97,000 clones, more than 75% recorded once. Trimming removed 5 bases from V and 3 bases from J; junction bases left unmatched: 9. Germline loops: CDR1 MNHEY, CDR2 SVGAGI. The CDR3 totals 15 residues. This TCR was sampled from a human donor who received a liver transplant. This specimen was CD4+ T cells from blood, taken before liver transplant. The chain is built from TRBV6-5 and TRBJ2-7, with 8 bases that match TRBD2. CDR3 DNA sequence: TGTGCCAGCAGTGCCGGGACTAGGGCCCTCTACGAGCAGTACTTC. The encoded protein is CASSAGTRALYEQYF.